These T cell receptor beta chains were read from a single sample in a study of shared clonotypes between healthy human individuals. TCRdb's copy holds only in-frame clones and misses some; the assay was immunoSEQ multiplex PCR. This table has 2 million to 2.5 million clones, approximately 93% appearing once. Sequenced input: naive CD4+ T cells from PBMCs. The receptor source for this set is a man younger than 35 in good health. Some clones in this sample may be carry-over from other donors' samples. Each CDR3 is given with its conserved first and last residue. Each record gives: clone size, V gene, CDR3 protein. Part of the rows lack a size; the others show once, few, many or a class for expanded clones.

clone_size: -; v_call: TRBV9; cdr3_aa: CASSVASGKSVQETQYF
clone_size: -; v_call: TRBV5-1; cdr3_aa: CASSLTGPPLNYGYTF
clone_size: -; v_call: TRBV30; cdr3_aa: CAWSESHRTQYF
clone_size: -; v_call: TRBV5-8; cdr3_aa: CASSLVGAVNEKLFF
clone_size: few; v_call: TRBV11-2; cdr3_aa: CASSLVLGTEAFF
clone_size: -; v_call: TRBV27; cdr3_aa: CASSLRGTDTQYF
clone_size: -; v_call: TRBV7-3; cdr3_aa: CASSLVPGPHEQYF
clone_size: -; v_call: TRBV5-3; cdr3_aa: CARSPAGGSYF
clone_size: -; v_call: TRBV9; cdr3_aa: CASSPGLRESDTIYF
clone_size: -; v_call: TRBV6-1; cdr3_aa: CASAYSGERAQHF
clone_size: once; v_call: TRBV15; cdr3_aa: CATSRDPPMNTEAFF
clone_size: -; v_call: TRBV9; cdr3_aa: CASSVDGETQYF
clone_size: -; v_call: TRBV4-1; cdr3_aa: CASSRDSRGYEQYF
clone_size: -; v_call: TRBV29-1; cdr3_aa: CSALRAGAPGYTF
clone_size: -; v_call: TRBV6-1; cdr3_aa: CASSVFALGDTQYF
clone_size: -; v_call: TRBV6-1; cdr3_aa: CASRGSGGYTF
clone_size: -; v_call: TRBV15; cdr3_aa: CATSVRLVTDTQYF
clone_size: -; v_call: TRBV28; cdr3_aa: CASSLAGKSADTQYF
clone_size: -; v_call: TRBV5-1; cdr3_aa: CASSLARLASSTDTQYF
clone_size: -; v_call: TRBV30; cdr3_aa: CAWRDPGQRYGYTF
clone_size: -; v_call: TRBV28; cdr3_aa: CASGRQFSNQPQHF
clone_size: -; v_call: TRBV28; cdr3_aa: CASSLTGTGAGGGYTF